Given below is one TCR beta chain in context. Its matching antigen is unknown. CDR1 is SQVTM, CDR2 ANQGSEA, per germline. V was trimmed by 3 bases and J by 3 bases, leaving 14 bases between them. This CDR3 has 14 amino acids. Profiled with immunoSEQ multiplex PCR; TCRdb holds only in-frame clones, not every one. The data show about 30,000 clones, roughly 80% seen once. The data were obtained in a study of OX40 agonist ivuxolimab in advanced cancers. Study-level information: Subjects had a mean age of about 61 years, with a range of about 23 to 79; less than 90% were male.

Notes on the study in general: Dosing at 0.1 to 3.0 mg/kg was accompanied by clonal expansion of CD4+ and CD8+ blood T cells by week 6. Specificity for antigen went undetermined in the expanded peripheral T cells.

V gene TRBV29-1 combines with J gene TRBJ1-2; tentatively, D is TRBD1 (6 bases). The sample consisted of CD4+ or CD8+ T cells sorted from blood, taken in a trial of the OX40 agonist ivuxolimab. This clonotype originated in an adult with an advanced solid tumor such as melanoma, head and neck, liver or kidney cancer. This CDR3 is CSVDGNRDDYGYTF. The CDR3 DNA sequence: TGCAGCGTTGATGGTAACAGGGACGACTATGGCTACACCTTC.